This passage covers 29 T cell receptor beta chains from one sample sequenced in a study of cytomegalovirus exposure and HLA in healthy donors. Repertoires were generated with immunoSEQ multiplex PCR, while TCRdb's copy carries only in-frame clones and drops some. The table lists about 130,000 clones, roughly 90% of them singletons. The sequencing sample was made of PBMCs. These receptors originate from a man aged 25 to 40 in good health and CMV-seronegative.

The CDR3, as DNA: TGTGCCAGCAGTTACACTGACAGGGCGGGCGAGCAGTTCTTC. This encodes CASSYTDRAGEQFF. The V gene is TRBV6-6, the J gene TRBJ2-1, with TRBD1 matching 7 bases. Germline V lookup: CDR1 MNHNY, CDR2 SVGAGI (reference sequence). The CDR3 has 14 residues. The junction had 8 bases not matched to a gene; V was cut back by 2 bases and J by 10 bases.

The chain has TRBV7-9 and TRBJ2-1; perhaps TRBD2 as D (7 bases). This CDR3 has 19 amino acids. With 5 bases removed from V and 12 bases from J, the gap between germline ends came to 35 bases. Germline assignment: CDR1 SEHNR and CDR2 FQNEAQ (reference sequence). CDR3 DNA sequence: TGTGCCAGCAGCCCTAAGGGGGGGGCAGACAGTGCCCCTAACAGAGGGCAGTTCTTC. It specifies CASSPKGGADSAPNRGQFF.

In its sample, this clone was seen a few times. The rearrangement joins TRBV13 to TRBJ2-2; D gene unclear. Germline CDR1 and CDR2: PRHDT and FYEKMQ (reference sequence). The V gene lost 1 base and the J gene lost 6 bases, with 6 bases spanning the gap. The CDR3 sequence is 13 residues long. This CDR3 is CASSLDEPGELFF. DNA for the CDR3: TGTGCCAGCAGCTTAGATGAGCCCGGGGAGCTGTTTTTT.

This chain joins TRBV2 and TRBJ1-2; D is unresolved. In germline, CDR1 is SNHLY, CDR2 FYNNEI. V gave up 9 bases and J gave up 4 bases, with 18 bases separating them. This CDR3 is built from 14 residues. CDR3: CASSVAGSSYGYTF. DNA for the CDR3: TGTGCCAGTTCCGTCGCGGGCAGCAGCTATGGCTACACCTTC.

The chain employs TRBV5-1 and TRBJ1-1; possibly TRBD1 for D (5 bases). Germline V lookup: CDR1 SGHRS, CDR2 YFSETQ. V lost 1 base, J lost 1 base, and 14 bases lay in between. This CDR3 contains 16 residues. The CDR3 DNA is TGCGCCAGCAGCTTGAGCCTTATGGGGCCGAACACTGAAGCTTTCTTT. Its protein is CASSLSLMGPNTEAFF.

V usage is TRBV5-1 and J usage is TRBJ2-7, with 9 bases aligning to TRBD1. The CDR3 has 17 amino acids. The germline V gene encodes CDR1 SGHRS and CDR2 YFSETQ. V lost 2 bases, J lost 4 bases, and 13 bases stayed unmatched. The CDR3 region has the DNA TGCGCCAGCAGCTTTCGTGTTGGACAGGGGCAGAGATACGAGCAGTACTTC. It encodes CASSFRVGQGQRYEQYF.

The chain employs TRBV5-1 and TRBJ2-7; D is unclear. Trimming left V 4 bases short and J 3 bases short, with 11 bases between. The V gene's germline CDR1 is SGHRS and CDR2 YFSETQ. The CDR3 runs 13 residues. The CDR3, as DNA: TGCGCCAGCAGCCCAACGACGGGCTACGAGCAGTACTTC. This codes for CASSPTTGYEQYF.

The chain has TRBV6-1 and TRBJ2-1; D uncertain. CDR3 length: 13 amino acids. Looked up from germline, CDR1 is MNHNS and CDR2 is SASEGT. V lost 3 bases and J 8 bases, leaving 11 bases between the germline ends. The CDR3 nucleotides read TGTGCCAGCAGTGAGGGCCTTCTTTATGAGCAGTTCTTC. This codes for CASSEGLLYEQFF.

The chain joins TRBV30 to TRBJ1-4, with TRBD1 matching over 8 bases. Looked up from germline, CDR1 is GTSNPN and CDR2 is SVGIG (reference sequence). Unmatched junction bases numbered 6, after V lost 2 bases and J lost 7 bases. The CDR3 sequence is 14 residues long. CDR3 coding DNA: TGTGCCTGGAGTTCCCAACAGGGGGGTGAAAAACTGTTTTTT. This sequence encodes CAWSSQQGGEKLFF.

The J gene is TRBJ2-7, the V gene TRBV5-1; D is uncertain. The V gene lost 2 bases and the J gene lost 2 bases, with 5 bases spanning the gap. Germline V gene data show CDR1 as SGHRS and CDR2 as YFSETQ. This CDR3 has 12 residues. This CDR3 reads CASSFTAYEQYF. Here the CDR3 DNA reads TGCGCCAGCAGCTTTACAGCCTACGAGCAGTACTTC.

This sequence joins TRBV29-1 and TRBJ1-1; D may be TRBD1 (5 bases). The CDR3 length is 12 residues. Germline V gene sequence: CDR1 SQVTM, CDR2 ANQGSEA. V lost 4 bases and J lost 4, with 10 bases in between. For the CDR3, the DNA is TGCAGCGTTGTCGGGGGAATCACTGAAGCTTTCTTT. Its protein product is CSVVGGITEAFF.

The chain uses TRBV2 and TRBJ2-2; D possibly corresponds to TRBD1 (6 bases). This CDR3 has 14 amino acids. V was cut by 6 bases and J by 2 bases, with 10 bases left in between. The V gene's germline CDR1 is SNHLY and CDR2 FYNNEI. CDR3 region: CASRGDINTGELFF. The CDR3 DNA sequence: TGTGCCAGCAGGGGGGACATCAACACCGGGGAGCTGTTTTTT.

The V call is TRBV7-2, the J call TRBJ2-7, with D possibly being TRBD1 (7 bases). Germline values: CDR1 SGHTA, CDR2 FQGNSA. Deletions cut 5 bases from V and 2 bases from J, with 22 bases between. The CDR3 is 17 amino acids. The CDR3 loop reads CASSQILSGGTPYEQYF. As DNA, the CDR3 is TGTGCCAGCAGCCAAATCCTCTCAGGGGGGACCCCCTACGAGCAGTACTTC.

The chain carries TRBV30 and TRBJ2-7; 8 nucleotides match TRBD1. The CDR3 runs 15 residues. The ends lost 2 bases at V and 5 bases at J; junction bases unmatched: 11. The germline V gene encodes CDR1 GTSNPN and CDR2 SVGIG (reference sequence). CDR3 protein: CAWSLGGTGGNEQYF. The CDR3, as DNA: TGTGCCTGGAGTCTCGGGGGAACAGGGGGAAACGAGCAGTACTTC.

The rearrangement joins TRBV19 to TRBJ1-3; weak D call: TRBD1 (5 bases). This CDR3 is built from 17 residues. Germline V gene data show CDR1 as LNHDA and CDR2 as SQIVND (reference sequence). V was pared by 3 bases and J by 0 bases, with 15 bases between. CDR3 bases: TGTGCCAGTAGTATGGTTAGGGGATCTTTCTCTGGAAACACCATATATTTT. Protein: CASSMVRGSFSGNTIYF. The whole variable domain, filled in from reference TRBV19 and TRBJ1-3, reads DGGITQSPKYLFRKEGQNVTLSCEQNLNHDAMYWYRQDPGQGLRLIYYSQIVNDFQKGDIAEGYSVSREKKESFPLTVTSAQKNPTAFYLCASSMVRGSFSGNTIYFGEGSWLTVV.

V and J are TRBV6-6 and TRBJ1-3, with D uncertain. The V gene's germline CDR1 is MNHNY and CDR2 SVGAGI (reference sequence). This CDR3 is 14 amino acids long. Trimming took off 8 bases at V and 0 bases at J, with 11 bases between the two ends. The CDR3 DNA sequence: TGTGCCAGCTGCCGTTTGAGCTCTGGAAACACCATATATTTT. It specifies CASCRLSSGNTIYF.

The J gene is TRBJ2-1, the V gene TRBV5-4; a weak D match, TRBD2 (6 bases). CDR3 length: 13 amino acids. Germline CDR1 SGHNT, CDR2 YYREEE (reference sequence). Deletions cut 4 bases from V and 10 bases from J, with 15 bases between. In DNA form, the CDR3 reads TGTGCCAGCAGCCCCGCGGGATATATCGAGCAGTTCTTC. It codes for CASSPAGYIEQFF.

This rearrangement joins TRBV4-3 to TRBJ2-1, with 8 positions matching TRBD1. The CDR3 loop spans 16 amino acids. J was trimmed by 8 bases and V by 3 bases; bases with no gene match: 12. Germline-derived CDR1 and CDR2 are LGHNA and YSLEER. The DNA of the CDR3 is TGCGCCAGCAGCCACGCCGTTCAGGGGGCAGGGGATGAGCAGTTCTTC. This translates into CASSHAVQGAGDEQFF.

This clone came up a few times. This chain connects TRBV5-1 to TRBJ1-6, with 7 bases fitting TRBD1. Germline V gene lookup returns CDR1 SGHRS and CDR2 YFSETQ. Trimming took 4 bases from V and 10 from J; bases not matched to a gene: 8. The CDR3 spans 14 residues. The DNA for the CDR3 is TGCGCCAGCAGCGAGACAGGGTCGCGGTCACCCCTCCACTTT. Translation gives CASSETGSRSPLHF.

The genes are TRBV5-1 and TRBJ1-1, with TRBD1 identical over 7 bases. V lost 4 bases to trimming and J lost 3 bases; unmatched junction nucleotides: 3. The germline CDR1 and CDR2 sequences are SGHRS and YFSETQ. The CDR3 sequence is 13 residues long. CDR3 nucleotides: TGCGCCAGCAGCCAAACAGGGGACACTGAAGCTTTCTTT. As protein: CASSQTGDTEAFF.

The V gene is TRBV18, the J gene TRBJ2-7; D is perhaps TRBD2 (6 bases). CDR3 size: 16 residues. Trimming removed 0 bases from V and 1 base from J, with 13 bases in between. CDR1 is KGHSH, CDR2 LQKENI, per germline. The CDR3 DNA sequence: TGTGCCAGCTCACCACCGGGGTGTGGGGGGTCCTACGAGCAGTACTTC. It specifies CASSPPGCGGSYEQYF.

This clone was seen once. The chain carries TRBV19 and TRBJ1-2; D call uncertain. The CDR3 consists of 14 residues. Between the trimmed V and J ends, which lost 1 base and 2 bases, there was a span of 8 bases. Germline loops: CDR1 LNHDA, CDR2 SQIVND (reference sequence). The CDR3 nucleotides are TGTGCCAGTAGTATAGGGGCACAGAACTATGGCTACACCTTC. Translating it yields CASSIGAQNYGYTF. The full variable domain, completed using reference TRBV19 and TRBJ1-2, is DGGITQSPKYLFRKEGQNVTLSCEQNLNHDAMYWYRQDPGQGLRLIYYSQIVNDFQKGDIAEGYSVSREKKESFPLTVTSAQKNPTAFYLCASSIGAQNYGYTFGSGTRLTVV.

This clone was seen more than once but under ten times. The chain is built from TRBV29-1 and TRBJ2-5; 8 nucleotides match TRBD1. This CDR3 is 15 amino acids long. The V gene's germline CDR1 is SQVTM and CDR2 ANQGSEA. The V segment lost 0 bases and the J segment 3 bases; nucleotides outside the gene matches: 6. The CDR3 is CSVEDGAGQEETQYF. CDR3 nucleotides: TGCAGCGTTGAAGATGGTGCGGGACAGGAAGAGACCCAGTACTTC.

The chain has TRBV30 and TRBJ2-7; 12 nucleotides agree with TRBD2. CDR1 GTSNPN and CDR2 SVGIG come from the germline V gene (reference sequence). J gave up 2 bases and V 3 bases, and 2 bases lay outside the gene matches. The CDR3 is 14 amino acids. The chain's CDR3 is CAWRGLAGTYEQYF. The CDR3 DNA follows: TGTGCCTGGAGGGGACTAGCGGGTACCTACGAGCAGTACTTC.

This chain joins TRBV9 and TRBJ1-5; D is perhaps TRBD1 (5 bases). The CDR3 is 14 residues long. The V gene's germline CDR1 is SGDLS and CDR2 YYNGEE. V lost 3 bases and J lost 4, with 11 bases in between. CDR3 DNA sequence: TGTGCCAGCAGCGCGACCCCAGGGAATCAGCCCCAGCATTTT. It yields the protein CASSATPGNQPQHF.

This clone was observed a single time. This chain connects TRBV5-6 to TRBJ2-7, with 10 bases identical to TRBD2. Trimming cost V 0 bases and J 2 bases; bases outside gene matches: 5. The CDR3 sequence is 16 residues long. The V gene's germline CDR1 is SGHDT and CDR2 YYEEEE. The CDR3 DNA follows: TGTGCCAGCAGCTTGGGGGCGACTAGCGGGCCCTACGAGCAGTACTTC. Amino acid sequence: CASSLGATSGPYEQYF.

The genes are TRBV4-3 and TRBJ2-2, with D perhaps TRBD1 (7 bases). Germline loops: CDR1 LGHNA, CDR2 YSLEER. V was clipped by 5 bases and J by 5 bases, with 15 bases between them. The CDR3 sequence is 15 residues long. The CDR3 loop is CASSVEGAGTGELFF. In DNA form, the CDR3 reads TGCGCCAGCAGCGTTGAGGGGGCGGGGACCGGGGAGCTGTTTTTT.

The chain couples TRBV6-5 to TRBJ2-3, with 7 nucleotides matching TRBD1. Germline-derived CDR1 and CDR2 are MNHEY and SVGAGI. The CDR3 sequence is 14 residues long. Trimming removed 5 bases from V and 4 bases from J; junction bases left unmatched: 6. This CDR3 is CASSLTGVSDTQYF. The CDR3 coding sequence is TGTGCCAGCAGTCTAACAGGGGTATCAGATACGCAGTATTTT.

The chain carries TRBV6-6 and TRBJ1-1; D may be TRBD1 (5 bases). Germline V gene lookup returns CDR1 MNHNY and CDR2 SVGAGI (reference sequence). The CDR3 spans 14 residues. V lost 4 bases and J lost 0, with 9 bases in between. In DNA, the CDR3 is TGTGCCAGCAGTTTCGGACATATGAACACTGAAGCTTTCTTT. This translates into CASSFGHMNTEAFF.